This T cell receptor beta chain was sequenced for a study of shared clonotypes between healthy human individuals. Study observations and caveats: Clonotype sharing levels among donors were expected to vary with sequencing depth.

Authors' analysis steps: ImmunoSEQ junction-only sequences lacked quality scores, so their filtering differed. Repertoires were generated with immunoSEQ multiplex PCR, while TCRdb's copy carries only in-frame clones and drops some. V and J calls plus clone size are reproduced from that table; the DNA served to infer D and trimming. This sample yields 2 million to 2.5 million clones, of which nearly 97% are seen a single time; roughly 0.13% belongs to the top ten. Trimming took off 3 bases at V and 1 base at J, with 13 bases between the two ends. The CDR3 covers 15 residues. Germline assignment: CDR1 KGHSH and CDR2 LQKENI. Donors comprised healthy HIV-negative adults lacking recent acute infections or vaccinations. As concerns this clone: Its cognate antigen is unknown.

The sample was naive CD4+ T cells sorted from blood. Regarding subset: CD45RA+ positively selected. This TCR derives from a man aged 18 to 30 in good health. The V gene is TRBV18, the J gene TRBJ2-7, with D maybe TRBD1 (5 bases). The CDR3 sequence: CASSPPGHRSYEQYF. CDR3 DNA: TGTGCCAGCTCACCGCCCGGCCACAGGTCCTACGAGCAGTACTTC.